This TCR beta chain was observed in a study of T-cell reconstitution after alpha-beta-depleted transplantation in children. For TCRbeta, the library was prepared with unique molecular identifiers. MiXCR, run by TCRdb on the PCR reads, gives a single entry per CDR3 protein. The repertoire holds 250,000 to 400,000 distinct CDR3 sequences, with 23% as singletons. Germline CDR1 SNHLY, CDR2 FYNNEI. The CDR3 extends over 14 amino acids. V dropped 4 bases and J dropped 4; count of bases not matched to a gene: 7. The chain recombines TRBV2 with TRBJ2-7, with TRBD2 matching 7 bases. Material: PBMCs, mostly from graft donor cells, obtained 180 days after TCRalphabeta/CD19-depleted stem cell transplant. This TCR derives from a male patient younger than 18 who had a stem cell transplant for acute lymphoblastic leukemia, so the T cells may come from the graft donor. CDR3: CASSVSSGNYEQYF. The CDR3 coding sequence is TGTGCCAGCAGTGTGTCTAGCGGCAATTACGAGCAGTACTTC.